Listed below are T cell receptor beta chains from one sample, sequenced in a study of beta chain features in type 1 diabetes. The data were produced by immunoSEQ multiplex PCR, yet TCRdb's version contains in-frame clones alone and is incomplete. Of about 620,000 clones in the sample, 15% to 19% were seen once. Sample: naive CD4+ T cells from blood. These receptor sequences come from a man aged 18 to 29 in good health. The CDR3 runs from the conserved cysteine through the conserved F or W. A D gene is named only where the DNA matches it firmly. Rows may omit the clone size; those that give it use once, few, many or a size class.

>11|-|TRBV20-1|-|TRBJ1-6
CSAREQSPLHF
TGCAGTGCTAGGGAGCAATCACCCCTCCACTTT
>17|-|TRBV27|-|TRBJ1-3
CASSLSKGPLAGNTIYF
TGTGCCAGCAGTTTATCGAAAGGGCCGCTAGCGGGAAACACCATATATTTT
>14|-|TRBV29-1|-|TRBJ1-2
CSVANGTGNYGYTF
TGCAGCGTTGCGAACGGGACGGGTAACTATGGCTACACCTTC
>13|-|TRBV5-1|few|TRBJ2-5
CASSLQAQETQYF
TGCGCCAGCAGCTTACAGGCTCAAGAGACCCAGTACTTC
>15|-|TRBV2|few|TRBJ1-5
CASSEELRPNQPQHF
TGTGCCAGCAGTGAAGAGCTGCGGCCCAATCAGCCCCAGCATTTT
>16|TRBD2|TRBV7-2|few|TRBJ2-7
CASSPTGAGVRYEQYF
TGTGCCAGCAGCCCCACCGGAGCGGGGGTACGCTACGAGCAGTACTTC
>14|TRBD1|TRBV28|-|TRBJ2-1
CASSSGTGGSEQFF
TGTGCCAGCAGTTCCGGGACAGGGGGCAGTGAGCAGTTCTTC
>18|-|TRBV9|-|TRBJ2-1
CASSAEVSVRFLYNEQFF
TGTGCCAGCAGCGCCGAAGTATCGGTTAGATTCCTCTACAATGAGCAGTTCTTC
>14|TRBD2|TRBV7-6|few|TRBJ2-7
CASSFLRERDEQYF
TGTGCCAGCAGCTTTTTGCGGGAGAGGGACGAGCAGTACTTC
>12|-|TRBV2|few|TRBJ2-3
CASSEGPYTQYF
TGTGCCAGCAGTGAAGGACCATATACGCAGTATTTT
>15|-|TRBV15|few|TRBJ1-4
CATSRDGTWGEKLFF
TGTGCCACCAGCAGAGATGGGACTTGGGGTGAAAAACTGTTTTTT
>13|TRBD1|TRBV7-2|few|TRBJ2-7
CASSSSNRGGAYF
TGTGCCAGCAGCTCCAGTAACAGGGGTGGTGCGTACTTC
>15|-|TRBV6-5|-|TRBJ1-3
CASSRTGTSGNTIYF
TGTGCCAGCAGTCGCACAGGGACCTCTGGAAACACCATATATTTT
>13|-|TRBV10-3|few|TRBJ1-4
CAISETGFEKLFF
TGTGCCATCAGTGAGACAGGGTTTGAAAAACTGTTTTTT
>15|TRBD1|TRBV10-3|few|TRBJ1-6
CATKGASSYNSPLHF
TGTGCCACCAAGGGGGCGAGCTCCTATAATTCACCCCTCCACTTT
>13|-|TRBV7-2|-|TRBJ1-3
CASRQASGNTIYF
TGTGCCAGCAGACAGGCCTCTGGAAACACCATATATTTT
>10|-|TRBV18|-|TRBJ2-1
CASSPNEQFF
TGTGCCAGCTCCCCCAATGAGCAGTTCTTC
>12|-|TRBV7-9|few|TRBJ2-3
CASSFNTDTQYF
TGTGCCAGCAGCTTTAACACAGATACGCAGTATTTT
>15|-|TRBV4-3|few|TRBJ1-2
CASSLHLGVLGGYTF
TGCGCCAGCAGCCTCCATTTGGGGGTCCTGGGCGGCTACACCTTC
>13|-|TRBV6-1|-|TRBJ1-2
CASSVRGPYGYTF
TGTGCCAGCAGTGTTCGGGGGCCTTATGGCTACACCTTC
>14|TRBD1|TRBV7-9|-|TRBJ2-7
CASRFGQGAYEQYF
TGTGCCAGCAGGTTCGGACAGGGGGCCTACGAGCAGTACTTC
>14|TRBD1|TRBV7-3|-|TRBJ1-2
CASSPLGGSYGYTF
TGTGCCAGCAGCCCCTTAGGGGGCTCCTATGGCTACACCTTC
>15|TRBD2|TRBV19|-|TRBJ2-5
CASTRGLAGAETQYF
TGTGCCAGTACCAGGGGACTAGCGGGGGCAGAGACCCAGTACTTC
>13|-|TRBV6-5|few|TRBJ1-2
CASSYSGTYGYTF
TGTGCCAGCAGTTACTCCGGAACTTATGGCTACACCTTC
>13|-|TRBV4-3|-|TRBJ1-2
CASSQEARGGYTF
TGCGCCAGCAGCCAAGAGGCTAGGGGAGGCTACACCTTC
>11|-|TRBV10-3|many|TRBJ2-7
CAISTHSEQYF
TGTGCCATCAGTACACACTCCGAGCAGTACTTC
>16|TRBD1|TRBV7-2|-|TRBJ2-7
CASSLDTRDRAYEQYF
TGTGCCAGCAGCTTAGATACCCGGGACAGAGCCTACGAGCAGTACTTC
>14|-|TRBV29-1|few|TRBJ2-7
CSVRQGYPNYEQYF
TGCAGCGTTCGCCAGGGTTACCCGAACTACGAGCAGTACTTC
>12|-|TRBV2|few|TRBJ2-1
CASSEEAVGQFF
TGTGCCAGCAGTGAAGAGGCAGTTGGGCAGTTCTTC
>17|TRBD1|TRBV5-4|-|TRBJ2-3
CASSLLSGQGGSYTQYF
TGTGCCAGCAGCCTCCTTTCTGGACAGGGGGGATCCTATACGCAGTATTTT
>13|TRBD1|TRBV28|few|TRBJ2-7
CASSIGQVREQYF
TGTGCCAGCAGTATCGGACAGGTCAGGGAGCAGTACTTC
>15|-|TRBV4-3|few|TRBJ1-2
CASSQEAQSNYGYTF
TGCGCCAGCAGCCAAGAAGCACAGTCTAACTATGGCTACACCTTC
>19|-|TRBV11-2|-|TRBJ2-3
CASSSRRQGFGGHTDTQYF
TGTGCCAGCAGCTCCCGGCGACAGGGTTTTGGGGGGCACACAGATACGCAGTATTTT
>14|TRBD2|TRBV14|-|TRBJ2-2
CASSPRLATGELFF
TGTGCCAGCAGCCCCAGACTAGCGACCGGGGAGCTGTTTTTT
>16|-|TRBV9|few|TRBJ2-3
CASSVGEGARTDTQYF
TGTGCCAGCAGCGTAGGGGAGGGGGCGAGGACAGATACGCAGTATTTT
>15|TRBD1|TRBV9|-|TRBJ1-2
CASSVRTGTNYGYTF
TGTGCCAGCAGCGTGCGGACAGGGACCAACTATGGCTACACCTTC
>14|-|TRBV7-2|-|TRBJ1-1
CASSLGQLNTEAFF
TGTGCCAGCAGCTTAGGACAGTTGAACACTGAAGCTTTCTTT
>13|-|TRBV18|few|TRBJ1-1
CASEMDMNTEAFF
TGTGCCAGCGAAATGGATATGAACACTGAAGCTTTCTTT
>11|-|TRBV10-3|-|TRBJ2-3
CAMSSTDTQYF
TGTGCCATGTCCAGCACAGATACGCAGTATTTT
>17|TRBD1|TRBV5-1|few|TRBJ1-2
CASSLAGQGPPNYGYTF
TGCGCCAGCAGCTTGGCCGGACAGGGTCCGCCTAACTATGGCTACACCTTC
>15|TRBD1|TRBV10-3|-|TRBJ1-3
CAITTGTVSGNTIYF
TGTGCCATTACAACCGGGACAGTCTCTGGAAACACCATATATTTT
>14|-|TRBV6-5|-|TRBJ1-1
CASSSPRQNTEAFF
TGTGCCAGCAGCTCCCCACGGCAGAACACTGAAGCTTTCTTT
>15|TRBD1|TRBV18|-|TRBJ2-5
CASSTNRGQGETQYF
TGTGCCAGCTCAACTAACAGGGGCCAAGGGGAGACCCAGTACTTC
>13|TRBD1|TRBV19|-|TRBJ2-7
CATTGDRVYEQYF
TGTGCCACCACCGGGGACAGGGTGTACGAGCAGTACTTC
>17|TRBD2|TRBV10-3|-|TRBJ2-2
CAISGGLAGVWTGELFF
TGTGCCATCAGTGGTGGGCTAGCGGGAGTGTGGACCGGGGAGCTGTTTTTT
>15|-|TRBV6-5|few|TRBJ1-4
CASSYSGRPNEKLFF
TGTGCCAGCAGTTACTCAGGGCGCCCTAATGAAAAACTGTTTTTT
>13|-|TRBV18|few|TRBJ2-7
CASSPPVTNEQYF
TGTGCCAGCTCACCACCGGTGACTAACGAGCAGTACTTC
>11|-|TRBV18|few|TRBJ2-3
CASSAADTQYF
TGTGCCAGCTCAGCCGCAGATACGCAGTATTTT
>16|-|TRBV7-9|few|TRBJ2-6
CASSLGQLYGANVLTF
TGTGCCAGCAGCTTAGGGCAGTTATACGGGGCCAACGTCCTGACTTTC
>18|TRBD1|TRBV5-4|-|TRBJ2-7
CASSLVRATGVSSYEQYF
TGTGCCAGCAGCTTGGTTAGGGCGACAGGGGTAAGCTCCTACGAGCAGTACTTC
>14|TRBD2|TRBV5-6|-|TRBJ2-2
CASSPRLAAGELFF
TGTGCCAGCAGCCCCCGACTAGCGGCCGGGGAGCTGTTTTTT
>13|-|TRBV29-1|-|TRBJ1-5
CSVEGTRGGPQHF
TGCAGCGTTGAGGGGACTAGGGGGGGGCCCCAGCATTTT
>15|TRBD2|TRBV7-2|-|TRBJ2-7
CASSPTSAGKYEQYF
TGTGCCAGCAGTCCAACGTCAGCGGGGAAATACGAGCAGTACTTC
>17|TRBD2|TRBV4-1|-|TRBJ2-3
CASSQDRQLAGADTQYF
TGCGCCAGCAGCCAAGATAGACAGCTAGCGGGGGCAGATACGCAGTATTTT
>11|-|TRBV21-1|-|TRBJ2-7
CAGLGTYEQYF
TGTGCGGGGCTGGGGACCTACGAGCAGTACTTC
>15|TRBD1|TRBV7-8|few|TRBJ2-7
CASSRSWDRSYEQYF
TGTGCCAGCAGCCGGAGTTGGGACAGGAGTTACGAGCAGTACTTC
>15|TRBD1|TRBV25-1|few|TRBJ1-2
CASSEGTGGAYGYTF
TGTGCCAGCAGTGAAGGGACAGGGGGCGCGTATGGCTACACCTTC